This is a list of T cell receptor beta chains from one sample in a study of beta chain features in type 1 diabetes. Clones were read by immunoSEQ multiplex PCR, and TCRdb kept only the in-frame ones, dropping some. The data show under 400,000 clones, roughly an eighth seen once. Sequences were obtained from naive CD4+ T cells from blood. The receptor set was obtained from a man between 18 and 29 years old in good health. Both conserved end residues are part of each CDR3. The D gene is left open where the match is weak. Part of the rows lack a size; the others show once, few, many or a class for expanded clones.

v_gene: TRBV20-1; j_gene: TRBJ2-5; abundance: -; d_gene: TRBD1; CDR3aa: CSARTLTGKYF; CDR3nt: TGCAGTGCTAGGACCTTGACAGGGAAGTACTTC
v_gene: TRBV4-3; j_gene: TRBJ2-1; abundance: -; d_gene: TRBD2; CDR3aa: CASSRGRSIGDNEQFF; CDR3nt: TGCGCCAGCAGCCGCGGGAGAAGTATTGGGGACAATGAGCAGTTCTTC
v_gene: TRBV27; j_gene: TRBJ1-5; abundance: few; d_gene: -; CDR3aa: CASSLFRTDSNQPQHF; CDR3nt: TGTGCCAGCAGTTTGTTCCGGACAGATAGCAATCAGCCCCAGCATTTT
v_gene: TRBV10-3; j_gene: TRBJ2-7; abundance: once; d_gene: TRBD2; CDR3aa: CASSPSSGSRYEQYF; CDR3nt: TGTGCCAGCAGTCCTTCTAGCGGGAGTCGCTACGAGCAGTACTTC
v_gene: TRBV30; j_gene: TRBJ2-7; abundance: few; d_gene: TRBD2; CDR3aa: CAWSEGMRTSYEQYF; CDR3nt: TGTGCCTGGAGTGAAGGTATGAGGACTAGCTACGAGCAGTACTTC
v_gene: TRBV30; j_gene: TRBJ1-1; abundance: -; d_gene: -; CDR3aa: CAWSTGPAEAFF; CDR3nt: TGTGCCTGGAGCACAGGGCCCGCTGAAGCTTTCTTT
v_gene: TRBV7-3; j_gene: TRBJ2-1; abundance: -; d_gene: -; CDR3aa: CASSFTTADNEQFF; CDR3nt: TGTGCCAGCAGCTTTACGACAGCCGACAATGAGCAGTTCTTC
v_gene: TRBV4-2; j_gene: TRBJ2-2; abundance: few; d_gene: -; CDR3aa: CASSPREGGLRSGELFF; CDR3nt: TGTGCCAGCAGCCCTAGGGAGGGGGGACTCAGATCCGGGGAGCTGTTTTTT
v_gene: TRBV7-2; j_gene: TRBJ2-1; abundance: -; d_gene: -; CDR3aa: CASSLVGVSEQFF; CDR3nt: TGTGCCAGCAGCTTAGTAGGGGTGAGTGAGCAGTTCTTC
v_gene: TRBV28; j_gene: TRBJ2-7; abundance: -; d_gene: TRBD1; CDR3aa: CASRAGTVPYEQYF; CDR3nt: TGTGCCAGCAGAGCCGGGACAGTGCCCTACGAGCAGTACTTC
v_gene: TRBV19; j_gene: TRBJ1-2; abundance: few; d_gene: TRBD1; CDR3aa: CASSRQGSTNYGYTF; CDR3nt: TGTGCCAGCTCAAGACAGGGAAGCACTAACTATGGCTACACCTTC
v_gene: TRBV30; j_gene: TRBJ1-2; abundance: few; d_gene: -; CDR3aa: CAWRSTGALRGYTF; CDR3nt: TGTGCCTGGAGGTCGACAGGAGCCTTAAGGGGCTACACCTTC
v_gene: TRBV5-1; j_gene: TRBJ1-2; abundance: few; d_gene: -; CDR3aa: CASSSTDSRYYGYTF; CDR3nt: TGCGCCAGCAGCTCTACGGACAGCCGTTACTATGGCTACACCTTC
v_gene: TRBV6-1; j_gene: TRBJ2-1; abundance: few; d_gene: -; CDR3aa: CASSTRAGGRNEQFF; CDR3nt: TGTGCCAGCAGTACGCGGGCGGGCGGCCGCAATGAGCAGTTCTTC
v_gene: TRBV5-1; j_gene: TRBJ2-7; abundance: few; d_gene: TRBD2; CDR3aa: CASSPEGLAYSYEQYF; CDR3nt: TGCGCCAGCAGCCCCGAGGGACTAGCTTACTCCTACGAGCAGTACTTC
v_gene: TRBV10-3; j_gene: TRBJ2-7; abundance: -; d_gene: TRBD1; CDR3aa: CAISASGQGAYEQYF; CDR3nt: TGTGCCATCAGTGCCTCAGGACAGGGTGCTTACGAGCAGTACTTC